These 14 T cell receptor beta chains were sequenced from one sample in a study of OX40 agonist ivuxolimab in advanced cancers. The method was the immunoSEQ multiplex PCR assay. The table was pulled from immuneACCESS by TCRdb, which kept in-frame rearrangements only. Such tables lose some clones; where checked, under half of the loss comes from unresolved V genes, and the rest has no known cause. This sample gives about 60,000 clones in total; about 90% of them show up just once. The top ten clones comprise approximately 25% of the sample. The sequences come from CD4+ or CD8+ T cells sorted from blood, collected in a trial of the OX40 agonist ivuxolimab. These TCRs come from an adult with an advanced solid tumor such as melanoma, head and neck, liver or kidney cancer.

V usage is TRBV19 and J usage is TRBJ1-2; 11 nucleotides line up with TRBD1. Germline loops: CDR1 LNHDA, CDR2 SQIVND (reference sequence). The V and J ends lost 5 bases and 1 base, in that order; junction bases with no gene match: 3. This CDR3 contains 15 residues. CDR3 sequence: CASSFGTGGNYGYTF. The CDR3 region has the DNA TGTGCCAGTAGTTTCGGGACAGGGGGTAACTATGGCTACACCTTC.

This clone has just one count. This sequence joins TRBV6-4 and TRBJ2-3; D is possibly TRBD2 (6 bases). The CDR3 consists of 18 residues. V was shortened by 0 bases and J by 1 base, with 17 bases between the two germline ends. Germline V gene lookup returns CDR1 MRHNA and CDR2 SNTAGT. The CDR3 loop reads CASSDSNPREVGTDTQYF. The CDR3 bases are TGTGCCAGCAGTGACTCGAATCCGAGGGAGGTAGGCACAGATACGCAGTATTTT.

The CDR3 sequence is CASSSLGAGIASGNTIYF. DNA of the CDR3: TGTGCCAGCAGCTCTTTAGGGGCAGGAATCGCCTCTGGAAACACCATATATTTT. The chain carries TRBV11-3 and TRBJ1-3; TRBD1 is a possible D gene (5 bases). In germline, CDR1 is SGHNT, CDR2 YENEEA. CDR3 length: 18 amino acids. Trimming shortened V by 4 bases and J by 0 bases, and 19 bases separated the two germline ends.

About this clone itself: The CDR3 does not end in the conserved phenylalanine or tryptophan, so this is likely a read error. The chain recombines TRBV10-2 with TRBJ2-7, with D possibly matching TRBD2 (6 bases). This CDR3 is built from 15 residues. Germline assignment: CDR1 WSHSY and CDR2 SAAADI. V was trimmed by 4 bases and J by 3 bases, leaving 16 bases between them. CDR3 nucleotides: TGCGCCAGCAGTGGAAGAGACGGGACTTTCTACGAGCAGTACTAC. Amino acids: CASSGRDGTFYEQYY.

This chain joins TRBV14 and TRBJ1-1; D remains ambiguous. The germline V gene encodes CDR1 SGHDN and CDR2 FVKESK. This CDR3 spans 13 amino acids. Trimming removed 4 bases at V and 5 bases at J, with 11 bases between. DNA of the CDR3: TGTGCCAGCAGCCCAAGCATTAATACTGAAGCTTTCTTT. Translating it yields CASSPSINTEAFF.

The CDR3 sequence is CASSPGHNPETQYF. The CDR3 coding sequence is TGTGCCAGCAGCCCGGGACATAACCCGGAGACCCAGTACTTC. The chain employs TRBV6-6 and TRBJ2-5; perhaps TRBD1 as D (6 bases). V was pared by 6 bases and J by 5 bases, with 16 bases between. This CDR3 comprises 14 residues. CDR1 and CDR2 from the germline V gene are MNHNY and SVGAGI (reference sequence).

The CDR3 spells CASSGMGGSQDRSNQPQHF. The CDR3 region has the DNA TGTGCCAGCAGTGGTATGGGTGGTTCTCAGGACCGTAGCAATCAGCCCCAGCATTTT. The chain is built from TRBV6-1 and TRBJ1-5; D gene unclear. V gave up 4 bases and J gave up 0 bases, with 22 bases separating them. The germline gives CDR1 MNHNS, CDR2 SASEGT. The CDR3 length is 19 residues.

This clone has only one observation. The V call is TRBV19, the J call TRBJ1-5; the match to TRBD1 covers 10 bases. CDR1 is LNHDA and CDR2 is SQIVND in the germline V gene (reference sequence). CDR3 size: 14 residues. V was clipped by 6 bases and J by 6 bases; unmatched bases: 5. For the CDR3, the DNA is TGTGCCAGTAGCTTCGGGACAGGGGTTCAGCCCCAGCATTTT. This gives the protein CASSFGTGVQPQHF. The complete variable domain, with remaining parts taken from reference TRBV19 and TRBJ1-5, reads DGGITQSPKYLFRKEGQNVTLSCEQNLNHDAMYWYRQDPGQGLRLIYYSQIVNDFQKGDIAEGYSVSREKKESFPLTVTSAQKNPTAFYLCASSFGTGVQPQHFGDGTRLSIL.

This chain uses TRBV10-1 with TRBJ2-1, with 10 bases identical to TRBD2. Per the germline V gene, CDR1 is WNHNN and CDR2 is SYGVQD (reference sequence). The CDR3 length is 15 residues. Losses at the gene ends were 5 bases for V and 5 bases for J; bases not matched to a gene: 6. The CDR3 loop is CASSTLAGINNEQFF. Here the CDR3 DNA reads TGCGCCAGCAGTACACTAGCGGGAATTAACAATGAGCAGTTCTTC.

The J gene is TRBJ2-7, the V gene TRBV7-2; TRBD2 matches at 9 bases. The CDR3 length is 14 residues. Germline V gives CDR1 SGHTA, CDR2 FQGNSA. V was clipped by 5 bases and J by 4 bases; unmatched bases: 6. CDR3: CASSPIAGEYEQYF. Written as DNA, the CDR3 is TGTGCCAGCAGCCCAATAGCGGGAGAGTACGAGCAGTACTTC.

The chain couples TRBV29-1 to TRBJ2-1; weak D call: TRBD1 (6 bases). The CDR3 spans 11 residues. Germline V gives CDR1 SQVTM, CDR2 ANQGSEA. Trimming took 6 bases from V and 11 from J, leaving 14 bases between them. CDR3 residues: CSVDFRGKQFF. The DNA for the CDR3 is TGCAGCGTGGATTTCAGGGGAAAGCAGTTCTTC.

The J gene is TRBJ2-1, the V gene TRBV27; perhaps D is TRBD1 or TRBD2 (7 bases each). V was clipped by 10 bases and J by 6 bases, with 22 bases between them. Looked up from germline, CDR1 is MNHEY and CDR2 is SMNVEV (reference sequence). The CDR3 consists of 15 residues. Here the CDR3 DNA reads TGTGCCACAGGGGGGACTACCCGATATCTCAATGAGCAGTTCTTC. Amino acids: CATGGTTRYLNEQFF.

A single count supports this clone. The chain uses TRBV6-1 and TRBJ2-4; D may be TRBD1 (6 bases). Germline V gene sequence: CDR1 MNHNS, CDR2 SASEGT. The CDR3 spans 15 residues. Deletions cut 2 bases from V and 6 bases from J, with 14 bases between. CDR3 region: CASSELQGSPNIQYF. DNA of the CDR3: TGTGCCAGCAGTGAACTACAGGGCTCACCAAACATTCAGTACTTC.

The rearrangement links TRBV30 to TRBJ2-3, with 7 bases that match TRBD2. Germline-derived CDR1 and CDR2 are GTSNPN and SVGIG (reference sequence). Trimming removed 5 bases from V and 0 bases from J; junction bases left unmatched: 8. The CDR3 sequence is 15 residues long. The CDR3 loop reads CAWAQGLTSTDTQYF. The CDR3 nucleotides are TGTGCCTGGGCCCAGGGACTAACTAGCACAGATACGCAGTATTTT.